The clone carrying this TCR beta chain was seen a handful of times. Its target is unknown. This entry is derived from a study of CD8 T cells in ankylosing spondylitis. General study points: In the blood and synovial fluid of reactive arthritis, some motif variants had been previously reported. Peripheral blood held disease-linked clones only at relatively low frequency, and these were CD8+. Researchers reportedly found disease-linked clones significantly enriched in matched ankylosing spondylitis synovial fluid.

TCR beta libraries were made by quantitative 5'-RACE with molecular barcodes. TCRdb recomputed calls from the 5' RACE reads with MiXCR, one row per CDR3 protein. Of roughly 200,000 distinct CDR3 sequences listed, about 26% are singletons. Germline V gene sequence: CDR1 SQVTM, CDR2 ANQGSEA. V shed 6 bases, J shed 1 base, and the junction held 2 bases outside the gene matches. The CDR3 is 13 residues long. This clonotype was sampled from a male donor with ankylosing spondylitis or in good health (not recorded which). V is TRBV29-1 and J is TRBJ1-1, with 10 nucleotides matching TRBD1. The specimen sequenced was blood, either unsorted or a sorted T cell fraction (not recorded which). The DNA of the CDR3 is TGCAGCGTCAGGACAGGGGGGAACACTGAAGCTTTCTTT. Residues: CSVRTGGNTEAFF.